This TCR beta chain came from a study of blood T cell repertoires in COVID-19. On the study more broadly: PBMCs, B-cell-depleted T cells, or T cells were the source of the cDNA or gDNA that made up the material.

Sequencing was performed with immunoSEQ multiplex PCR; in TCRdb, only in-frame clones are kept and a portion is missing. The table lists about 490,000 clones, 70% to 90% of them singletons. Germline V gene data show CDR1 as MNHEY and CDR2 as SVGAGI. The junction had 8 bases not matched to a gene; V was cut back by 6 bases and J by 8 bases. This CDR3 is built from 14 residues. The receptor's source is a human donor in a cohort sampled during active COVID-19. Sequencing was performed on peripheral blood. V and J are TRBV6-5 and TRBJ1-4; 8 bases line up with TRBD1. The CDR3 bases are TGTGCCAGCAGGCCAGGGGGCTCGGGGGAAAAACTGTTTTTT. Translation: CASRPGGSGEKLFF.